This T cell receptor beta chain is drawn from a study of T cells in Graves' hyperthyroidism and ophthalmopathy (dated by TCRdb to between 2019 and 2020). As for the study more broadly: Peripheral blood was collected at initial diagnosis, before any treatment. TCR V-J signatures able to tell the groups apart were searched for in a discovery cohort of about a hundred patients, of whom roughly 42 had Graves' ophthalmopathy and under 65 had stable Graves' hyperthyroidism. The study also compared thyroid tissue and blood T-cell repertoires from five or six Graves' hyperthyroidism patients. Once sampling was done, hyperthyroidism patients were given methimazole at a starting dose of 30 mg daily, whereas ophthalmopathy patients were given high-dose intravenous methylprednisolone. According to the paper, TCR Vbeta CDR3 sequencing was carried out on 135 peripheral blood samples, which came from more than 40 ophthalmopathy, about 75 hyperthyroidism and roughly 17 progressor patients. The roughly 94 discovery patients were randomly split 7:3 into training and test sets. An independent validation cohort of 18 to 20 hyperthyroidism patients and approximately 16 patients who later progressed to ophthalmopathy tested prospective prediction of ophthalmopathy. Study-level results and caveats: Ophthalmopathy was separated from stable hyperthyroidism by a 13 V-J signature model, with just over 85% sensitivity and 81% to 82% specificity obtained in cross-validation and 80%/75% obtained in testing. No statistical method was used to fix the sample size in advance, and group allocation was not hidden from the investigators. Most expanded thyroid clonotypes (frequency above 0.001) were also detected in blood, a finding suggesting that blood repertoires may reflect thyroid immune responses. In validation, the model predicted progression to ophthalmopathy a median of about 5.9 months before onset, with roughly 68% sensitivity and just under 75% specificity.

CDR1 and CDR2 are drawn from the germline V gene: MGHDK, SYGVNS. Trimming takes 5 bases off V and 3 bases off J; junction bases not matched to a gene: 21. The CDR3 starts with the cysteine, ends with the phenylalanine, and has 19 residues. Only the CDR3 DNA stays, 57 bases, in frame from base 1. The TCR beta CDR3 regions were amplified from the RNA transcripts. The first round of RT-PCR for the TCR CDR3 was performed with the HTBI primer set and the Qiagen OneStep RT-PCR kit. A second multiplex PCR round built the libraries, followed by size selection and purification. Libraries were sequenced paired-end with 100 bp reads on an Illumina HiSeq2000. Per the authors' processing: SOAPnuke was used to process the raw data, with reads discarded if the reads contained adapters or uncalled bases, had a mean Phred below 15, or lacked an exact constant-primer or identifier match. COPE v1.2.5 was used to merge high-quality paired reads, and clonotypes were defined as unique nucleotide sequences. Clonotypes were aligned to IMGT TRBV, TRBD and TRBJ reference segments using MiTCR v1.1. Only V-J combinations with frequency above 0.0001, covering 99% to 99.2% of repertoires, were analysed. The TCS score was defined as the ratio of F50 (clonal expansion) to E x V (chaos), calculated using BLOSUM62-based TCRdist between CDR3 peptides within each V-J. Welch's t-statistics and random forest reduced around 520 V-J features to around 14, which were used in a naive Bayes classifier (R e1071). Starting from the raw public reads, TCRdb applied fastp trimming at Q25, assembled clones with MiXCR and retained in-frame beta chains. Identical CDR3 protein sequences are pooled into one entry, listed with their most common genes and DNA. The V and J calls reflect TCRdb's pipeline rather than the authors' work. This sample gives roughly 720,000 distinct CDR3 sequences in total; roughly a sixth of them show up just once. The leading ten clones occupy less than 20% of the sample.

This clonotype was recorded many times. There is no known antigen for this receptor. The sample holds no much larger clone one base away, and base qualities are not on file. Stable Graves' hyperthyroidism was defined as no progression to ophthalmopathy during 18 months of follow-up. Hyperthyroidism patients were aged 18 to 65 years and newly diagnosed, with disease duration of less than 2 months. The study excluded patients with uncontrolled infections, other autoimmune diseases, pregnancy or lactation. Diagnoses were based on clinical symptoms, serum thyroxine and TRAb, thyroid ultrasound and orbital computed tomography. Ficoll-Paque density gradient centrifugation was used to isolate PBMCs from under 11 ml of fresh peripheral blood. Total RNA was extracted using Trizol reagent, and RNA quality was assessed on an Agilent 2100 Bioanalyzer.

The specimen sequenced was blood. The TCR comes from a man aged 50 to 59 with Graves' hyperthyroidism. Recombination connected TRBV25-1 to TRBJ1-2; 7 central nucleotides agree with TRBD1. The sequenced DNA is TGTGCCAGCAGTCCGTCCGGGACAGAGTATTCGGGGGCATACTATGGCTACACCTTC. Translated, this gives CASSPSGTEYSGAYYGYTF.